This TCR beta chain was obtained from a study of cytomegalovirus exposure and HLA in healthy donors. Background on the study: Samples from HLA-typed donors yielded about 85 million unique TCRs in an early data release.

Per the germline V gene, CDR1 is MNHEY and CDR2 is SVGAGI. The CDR3 is 15 amino acids. The junction had 5 bases not matched to a gene; V was cut back by 5 bases and J by 0 bases. With 60 Vbeta and 13 Jbeta primers, the PCR was carried out. The table came from immunoSEQ multiplex PCR; TCRdb's copy has only in-frame clones and leaves some out. The table includes 100,000 to 150,000 clones, around four fifths detected once. The rearrangement links TRBV6-5 to TRBJ1-1; 8 nucleotides match TRBD1. Material: PBMCs. The origin of this receptor is a boy aged 10-17 years in good health and CMV-seronegative. The CDR3 DNA sequence: TGTGCCAGCAGTCCAACAGGGGGGGTGAACACTGAAGCTTTCTTT. Translation: CASSPTGGVNTEAFF.